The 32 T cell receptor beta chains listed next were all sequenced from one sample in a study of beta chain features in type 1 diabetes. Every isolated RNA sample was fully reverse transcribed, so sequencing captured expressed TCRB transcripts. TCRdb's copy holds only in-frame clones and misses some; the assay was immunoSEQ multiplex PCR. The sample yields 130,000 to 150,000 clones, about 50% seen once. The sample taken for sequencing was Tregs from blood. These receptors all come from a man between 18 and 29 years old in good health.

The CDR3 sequence is CAISESGRGPEQPQHF. CDR3 coding DNA: TGTGCCATCAGTGAGTCGGGCAGGGGGCCAGAGCAGCCCCAGCATTTT. The chain employs TRBV10-3 and TRBJ1-5; TRBD1 aligns across 8 bases. The V segment lost 0 bases and the J segment 7 bases; nucleotides outside the gene matches: 8. Per the germline V gene, CDR1 is ENHRY and CDR2 is SYGVKD. The CDR3 sequence is 16 residues long.

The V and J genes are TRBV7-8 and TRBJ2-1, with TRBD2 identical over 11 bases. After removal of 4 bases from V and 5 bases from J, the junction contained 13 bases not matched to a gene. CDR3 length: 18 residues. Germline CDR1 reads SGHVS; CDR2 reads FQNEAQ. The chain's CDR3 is CASSSIIPGLAANNEQFF. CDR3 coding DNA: TGTGCCAGCAGCTCAATAATCCCGGGACTAGCGGCCAACAATGAGCAGTTCTTC.

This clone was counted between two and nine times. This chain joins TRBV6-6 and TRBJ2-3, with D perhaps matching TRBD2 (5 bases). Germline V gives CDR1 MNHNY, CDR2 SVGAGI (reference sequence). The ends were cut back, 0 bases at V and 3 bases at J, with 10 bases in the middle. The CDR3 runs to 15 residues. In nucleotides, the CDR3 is TGTGCCAGCAGTTACTCACTAGTTTCGACAGATACGCAGTATTTT. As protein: CASSYSLVSTDTQYF.

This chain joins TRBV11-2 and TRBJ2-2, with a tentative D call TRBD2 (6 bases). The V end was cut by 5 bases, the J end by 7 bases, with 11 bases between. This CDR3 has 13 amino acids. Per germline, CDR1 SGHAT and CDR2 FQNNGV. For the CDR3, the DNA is TGTGCCAGCAGCCTGGGGACTCTCGGGGAGCTGTTTTTT. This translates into CASSLGTLGELFF.

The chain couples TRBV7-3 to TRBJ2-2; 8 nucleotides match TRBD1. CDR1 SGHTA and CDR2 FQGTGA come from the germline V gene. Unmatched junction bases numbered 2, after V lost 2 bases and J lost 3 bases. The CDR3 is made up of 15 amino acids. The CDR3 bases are TGTGCCAGCAGCTTACAGGGGGCGGACACCGGGGAGCTGTTTTTT. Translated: CASSLQGADTGELFF.

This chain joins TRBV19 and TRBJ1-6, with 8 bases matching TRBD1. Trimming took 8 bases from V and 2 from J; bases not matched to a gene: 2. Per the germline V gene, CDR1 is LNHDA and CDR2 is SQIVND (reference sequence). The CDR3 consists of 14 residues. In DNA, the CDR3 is TGTGCCAGTTCCAGGGGGCCCTATAATTCACCCCTCCACTTT. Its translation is CASSRGPYNSPLHF.

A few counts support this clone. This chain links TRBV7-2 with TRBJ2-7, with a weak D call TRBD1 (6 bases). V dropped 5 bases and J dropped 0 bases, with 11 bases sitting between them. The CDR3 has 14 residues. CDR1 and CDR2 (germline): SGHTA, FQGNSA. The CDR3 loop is CASSNRESSYEQYF. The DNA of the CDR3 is TGTGCCAGCAGCAACAGGGAGAGCTCCTACGAGCAGTACTTC.

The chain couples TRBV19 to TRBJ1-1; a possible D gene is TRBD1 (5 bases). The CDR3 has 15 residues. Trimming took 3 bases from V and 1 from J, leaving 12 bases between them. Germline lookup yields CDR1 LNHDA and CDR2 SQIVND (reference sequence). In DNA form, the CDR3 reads TGTGCCAGTAGTATTGGTACAGGCTGGAACACTGAAGCTTTCTTT. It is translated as CASSIGTGWNTEAFF.

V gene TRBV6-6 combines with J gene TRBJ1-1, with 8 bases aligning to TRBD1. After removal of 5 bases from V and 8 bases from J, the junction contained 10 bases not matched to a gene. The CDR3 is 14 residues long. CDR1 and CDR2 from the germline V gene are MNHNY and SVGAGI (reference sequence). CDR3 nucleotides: TGTGCCAGCAGTCAGGACAGGGTTAACCCGGAAGCTTTCTTT. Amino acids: CASSQDRVNPEAFF.

CDR3: CASSKGADYGYTF. The CDR3 DNA is TGTGCCAGCTCAAAGGGGGCCGACTATGGCTACACCTTC. The V and J genes are TRBV18 and TRBJ1-2, with 7 positions matching TRBD1. The CDR3 length is 13 residues. Germline V gene data show CDR1 as KGHSH and CDR2 as LQKENI. The trim removed 5 bases at V and 3 bases at J, leaving 3 bases unmatched.

CDR3 bases: TGTGCCAGCAGCCCGAGCCTAGACTACGAGCAGTACTTC. Translation: CASSPSLDYEQYF. V gene TRBV11-2 combines with J gene TRBJ2-7, with D hard to call. V lost 5 bases and J 3 bases, leaving 11 bases between the germline ends. Germline CDR1 is SGHAT and CDR2 is FQNNGV. The length of the CDR3 is 13 residues.

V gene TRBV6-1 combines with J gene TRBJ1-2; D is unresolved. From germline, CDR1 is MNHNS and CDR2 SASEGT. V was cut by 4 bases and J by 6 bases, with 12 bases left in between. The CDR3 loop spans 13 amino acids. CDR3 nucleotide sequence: TGTGCCAGCAGTGGAAGGGAGGAGGATGGCTACACCTTC. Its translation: CASSGREEDGYTF.

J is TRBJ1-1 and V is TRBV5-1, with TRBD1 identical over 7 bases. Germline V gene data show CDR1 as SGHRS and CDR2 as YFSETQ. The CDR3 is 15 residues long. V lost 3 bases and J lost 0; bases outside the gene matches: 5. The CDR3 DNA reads TGCGCCAGCAGCTCGCCGACAGGGATGAACACTGAAGCTTTCTTT. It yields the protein CASSSPTGMNTEAFF.

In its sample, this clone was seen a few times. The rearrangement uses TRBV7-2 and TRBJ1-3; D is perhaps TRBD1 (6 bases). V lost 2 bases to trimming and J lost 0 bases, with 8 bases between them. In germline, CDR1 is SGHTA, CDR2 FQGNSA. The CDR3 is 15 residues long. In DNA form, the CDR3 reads TGTGCCAGCAGCTTACAGGGGCGCTCTGGAAACACCATATATTTT. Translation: CASSLQGRSGNTIYF. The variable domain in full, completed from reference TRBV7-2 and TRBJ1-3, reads GAGVSQSPSNKVTEKGKDVELRCDPISGHTALYWYRQSLGQGLEFLIYFQGNSAPDKSGLPSDRFSAERTGGSVSTLTIQRTQQEDSAVYLCASSLQGRSGNTIYFGEGSWLTVV.

The CDR3 DNA follows: TGTGCCAGCAGCCTACTCCGGGGTAGCGGGGGAGAGCAGTACTTC. This codes for CASSLLRGSGGEQYF. The J gene is TRBJ2-7, the V gene TRBV7-2; TRBD2 matches 9 bases. Trimming at V came to 5 bases and at J to 7 bases, leaving 12 bases not matched to a gene. Germline V gene sequence: CDR1 SGHTA, CDR2 FQGNSA. CDR3 length: 15 residues.

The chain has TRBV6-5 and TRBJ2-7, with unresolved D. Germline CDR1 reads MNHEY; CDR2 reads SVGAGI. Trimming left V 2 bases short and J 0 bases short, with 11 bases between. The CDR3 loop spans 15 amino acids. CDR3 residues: CASSYTPYSSYEQYF. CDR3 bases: TGTGCCAGCAGTTACACCCCTTACAGCTCCTACGAGCAGTACTTC.

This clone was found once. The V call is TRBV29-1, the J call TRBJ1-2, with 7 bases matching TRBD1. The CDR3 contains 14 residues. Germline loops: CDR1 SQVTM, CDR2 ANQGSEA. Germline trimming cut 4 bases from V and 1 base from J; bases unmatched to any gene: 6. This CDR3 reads CSVVQDRLNYGYTF. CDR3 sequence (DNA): TGCAGCGTTGTTCAGGACAGGCTTAACTATGGCTACACCTTC.

CDR3 loop: CASSFRGSGLIDYEQYF. In nucleotides, the CDR3 is TGTGCCAGCAGTTTTCGAGGTTCAGGGTTAATCGACTACGAGCAGTACTTC. The V call is TRBV28, the J call TRBJ2-7, with D perhaps TRBD1 (5 bases). V was cut by 3 bases and J by 3 bases, with 21 bases left in between. Germline CDR1 MDHEN, CDR2 SYDVKM. The CDR3 covers 17 residues.

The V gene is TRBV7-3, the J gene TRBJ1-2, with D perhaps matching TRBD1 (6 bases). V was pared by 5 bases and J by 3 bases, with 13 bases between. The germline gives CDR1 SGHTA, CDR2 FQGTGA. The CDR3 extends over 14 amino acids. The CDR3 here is CASSPGDGYYGYTF. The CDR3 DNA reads TGTGCCAGCAGCCCAGGGGACGGATACTATGGCTACACCTTC.

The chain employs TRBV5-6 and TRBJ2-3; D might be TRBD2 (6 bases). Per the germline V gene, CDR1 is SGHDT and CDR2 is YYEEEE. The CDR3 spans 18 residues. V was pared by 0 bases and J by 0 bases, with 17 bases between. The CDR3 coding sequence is TGTGCCAGCAGCTTGGAAGTAGCGGCTATAGTAAGCACAGATACGCAGTATTTT. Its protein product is CASSLEVAAIVSTDTQYF.

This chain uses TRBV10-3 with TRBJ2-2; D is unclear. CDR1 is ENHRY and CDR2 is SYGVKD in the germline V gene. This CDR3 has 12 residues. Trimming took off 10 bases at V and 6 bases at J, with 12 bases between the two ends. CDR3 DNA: TGTGCCACCCAAAGACTGGCCGGGGAGCTGTTTTTT. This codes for CATQRLAGELFF.

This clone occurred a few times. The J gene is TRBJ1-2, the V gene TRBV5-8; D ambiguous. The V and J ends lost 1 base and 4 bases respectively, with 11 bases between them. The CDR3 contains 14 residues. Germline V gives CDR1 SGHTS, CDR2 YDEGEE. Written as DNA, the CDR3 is TGTGCCAGCAGCTTGTTTGGCAGTACCTATGGCTACACCTTC. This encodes CASSLFGSTYGYTF.

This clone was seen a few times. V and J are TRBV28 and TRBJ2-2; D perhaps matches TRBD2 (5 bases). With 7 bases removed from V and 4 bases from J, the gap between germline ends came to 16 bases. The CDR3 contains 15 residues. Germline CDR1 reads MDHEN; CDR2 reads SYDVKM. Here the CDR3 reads CASTNRAGGTGELFF. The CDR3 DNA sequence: TGTGCCAGCACAAACCGGGCCGGAGGCACCGGGGAGCTGTTTTTT.

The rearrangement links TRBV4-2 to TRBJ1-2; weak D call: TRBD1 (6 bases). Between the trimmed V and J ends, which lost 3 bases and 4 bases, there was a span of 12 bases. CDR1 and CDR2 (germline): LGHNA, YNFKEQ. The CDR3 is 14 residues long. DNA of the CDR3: TGTGCCAGCAGCCATGTTAAGGGGGTCTATGGCTACACCTTC. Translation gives CASSHVKGVYGYTF.

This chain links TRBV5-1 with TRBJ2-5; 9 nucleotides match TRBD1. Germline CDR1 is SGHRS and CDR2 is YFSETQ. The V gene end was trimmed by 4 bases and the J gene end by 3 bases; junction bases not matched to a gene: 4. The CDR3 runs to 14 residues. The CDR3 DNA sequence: TGCGCCAGCAGCATCAGGACAGGGGAAGAGACCCAGTACTTC. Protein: CASSIRTGEETQYF.

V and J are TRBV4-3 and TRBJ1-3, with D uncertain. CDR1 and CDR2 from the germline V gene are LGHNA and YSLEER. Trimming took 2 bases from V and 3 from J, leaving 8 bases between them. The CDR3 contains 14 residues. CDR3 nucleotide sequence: TGCGCCAGCAGCCAACGGGGTTTTGGAAACACCATATATTTT. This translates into CASSQRGFGNTIYF.

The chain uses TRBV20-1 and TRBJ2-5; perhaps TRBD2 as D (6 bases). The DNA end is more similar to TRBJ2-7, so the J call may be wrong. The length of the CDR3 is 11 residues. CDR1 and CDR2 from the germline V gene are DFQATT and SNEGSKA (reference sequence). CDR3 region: CSANSGYEQYF. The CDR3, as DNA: TGCAGTGCAAATAGCGGCTACGAGCAGTACTTC.

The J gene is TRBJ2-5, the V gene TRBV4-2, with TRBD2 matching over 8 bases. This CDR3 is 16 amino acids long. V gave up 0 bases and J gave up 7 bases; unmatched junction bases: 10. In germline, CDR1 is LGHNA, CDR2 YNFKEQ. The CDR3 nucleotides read TGTGCCAGCAGCCAAGATCTCGGGGGGGTCATTGGGACCCAGTACTTC. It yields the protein CASSQDLGGVIGTQYF.

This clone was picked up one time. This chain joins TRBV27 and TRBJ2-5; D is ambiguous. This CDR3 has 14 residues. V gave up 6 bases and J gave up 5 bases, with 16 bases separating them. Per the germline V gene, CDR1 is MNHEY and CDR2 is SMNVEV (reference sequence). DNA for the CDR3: TGTGCCAGCAGGCGGTCAAAAGGAGAGGAGACCCAGTACTTC. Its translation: CASRRSKGEETQYF.

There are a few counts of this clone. The CDR3 spells CASSPGPREFF. The CDR3, as DNA: TGTGCCAGCTCACCCGGACCCAGGGAGTTCTTC. V and J are TRBV18 and TRBJ2-1; D might be TRBD1 (5 bases). CDR1 and CDR2 (germline): KGHSH, LQKENI. CDR3 length equals 11 residues. V was clipped by 3 bases and J by 14 bases, with 11 bases between them.

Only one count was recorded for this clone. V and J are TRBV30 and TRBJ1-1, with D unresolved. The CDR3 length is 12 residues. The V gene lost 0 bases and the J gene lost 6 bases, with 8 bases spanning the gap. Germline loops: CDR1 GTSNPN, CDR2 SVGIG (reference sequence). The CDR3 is CAWSVFGAEAFF. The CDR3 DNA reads TGTGCCTGGAGTGTATTCGGGGCTGAAGCTTTCTTT. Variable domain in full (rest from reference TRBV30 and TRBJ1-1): SQTIHQWPATLVQPVGSPLSLECTVEGTSNPNLYWYRQAAGRGLQLLFYSVGIGQISSEVPQNLSASRPQDRQFILSSKKLLLSDSGFYLCAWSVFGAEAFFGQGTRLTVV.

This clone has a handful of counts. The CDR3 loop reads CASSLVRGRSFTQYF. DNA for the CDR3: TGTGCCAGCAGCTTAGTCAGGGGGCGGTCCTTTACGCAGTATTTT. V usage is TRBV7-9 and J usage is TRBJ2-3; TRBD1 aligns across 8 bases. This CDR3 is built from 15 residues. Germline CDR1 and CDR2: SEHNR and FQNEAQ (reference sequence). Trimming removed 1 base from V and 8 bases from J; junction bases left unmatched: 8.